The source of this T cell receptor beta chain is a study of T cells in Graves' hyperthyroidism and ophthalmopathy. Whole-study findings and limits: Blood shared most expanded thyroid clonotypes above 0.001.

TCR beta CDR3 sequences were amplified from RNA transcripts. HTBI primers were the set used in a first-round RT-PCR of the TCR CDR3. Each CDR3 protein is one row after TCRdb ran MiXCR on the multiplex PCR reads. The data contain about 610,000 distinct CDR3 sequences, more than 15% of them singletons. Losses at the gene ends were 7 bases for V and 8 bases for J; bases not matched to a gene: 7. Looked up from germline, CDR1 is MNHEY and CDR2 is SVGEGT. The CDR3 has 12 residues. As regards this clonotype: The antigen remains unidentified.

This rearrangement joins TRBV6-2 or TRBV6-3 to TRBJ1-1; 7 bases agree with TRBD1. The TCR originated in a woman between 40 and 55 years old with Graves' ophthalmopathy. Specimen: blood. DNA for the CDR3: TGTGCCAGCACCAAACAGGGGACCGAAGCTTTCTTT. This sequence encodes CASTKQGTEAFF.